The clone carrying this T cell receptor (beta chain) occurred a few times. The antigen is unknown. This CDR3 has 14 amino acids. With V trimmed by 7 bases and J by 4 bases, 10 bases remained unmatched. Germline V gives CDR1 LNHDA, CDR2 SQIVND (reference sequence). The data were obtained in a study of shared clonotypes between healthy human individuals. About the study: Each donor had three CD4 naive, three CD4 memory, two CD8 naive and one CD8 memory plate. The study's findings and limits: Blood alone was sampled, and tissue repertoires likely differ.

Splitting of each subset's genomic DNA was done evenly across several immunoSEQ plates. The authors' processing: There were no quality scores in the junction-only immunoSEQ sequences, so filtering differed. The data were produced by immunoSEQ multiplex PCR, yet TCRdb's version contains in-frame clones alone and is incomplete. V, J and clone size were drawn from that table, and D and trimming were deduced from the DNA. There are hundreds of thousands of clones in the sample; more than 60% occur only once, and over 9.5% lies in the top ten. The source is a man aged 30 to 39 in good health. This chain connects TRBV19 to TRBJ2-7, with 7 bases identical to TRBD1. The source material was memory CD4+ T cells sorted from blood. Subset given: CD45RA-negative fraction. The CDR3: CASTPGGSLYEQYF. CDR3 bases: TGTGCCAGTACCCCAGGGGGATCTTTGTACGAGCAGTACTTC. The full variable domain, its missing parts supplied by reference TRBV19 and TRBJ2-7, is DGGITQSPKYLFRKEGQNVTLSCEQNLNHDAMYWYRQDPGQGLRLIYYSQIVNDFQKGDIAEGYSVSREKKESFPLTVTSAQKNPTAFYLCASTPGGSLYEQYFGPGTRLTVT.